The 10 T cell receptor beta chains reported below all come from one sample, sequenced in a study of blood T cells in healthy people across ages. The authors ran a second PCR of roughly 6 to 12 cycles using a sample-barcoded 5' primer and a J-beta primer mix. Using its own MiXCR run on the 5' RACE reads, TCRdb lists one record per CDR3 protein. In the table there are fewer than 950,000 distinct CDR3 sequences, less than 70% of which are singletons. The specimen was blood. These receptors originate from a man older than 75 in good health.

This clonotype was detected a few times. The chain joins TRBV2 to TRBJ2-6; D ambiguous. The germline V and J ends were trimmed by 0 bases and 2 bases, with 8 bases remaining between them. Germline assignment: CDR1 SNHLY and CDR2 FYNNEI. This CDR3 is 16 amino acids long. The CDR3 nucleotides are TGTGCCAGCAGTGAAGCCCCTAATCCTGGGGCCAACGTCCTGACTTTC. As protein: CASSEAPNPGANVLTF.

V is TRBV27 and J is TRBJ2-4, with D possibly TRBD1 on 7 matching bases. The J call could be wrong; TRBJ2-7 is a better fit for the DNA end. Germline V gives CDR1 MNHEY, CDR2 SMNVEV (reference sequence). The CDR3 is made up of 14 amino acids. CDR3 region: CASSGDSGPYEQYF. CDR3 sequence (DNA): TGTGCCAGCAGTGGGGACAGCGGGCCCTACGAGCAGTACTTC.

In DNA, the CDR3 is TGCGCCAGCAGCTCACCCGGGACAGGGTCCGACTATGGCTACACCTTC. Translation: CASSSPGTGSDYGYTF. The chain employs TRBV5-1 and TRBJ1-2; 9 bases match TRBD1. The trim removed 3 bases at V and 3 bases at J, leaving 9 bases unmatched. The CDR3 is made up of 16 amino acids. Germline V CDR1 and CDR2: SGHRS, YFSETQ.

The CDR3 region has the DNA TGTGCCAGCAGCCGTAGGGGGGTTTTAGAGACCCAGTACTTC. Translated, it gives CASSRRGVLETQYF. The chain carries TRBV11-2 and TRBJ2-5; D may correspond to TRBD1 or TRBD2 (6 bases each). Germline V CDR1 and CDR2: SGHAT, FQNNGV. V was pared by 5 bases and J by 4 bases, with 14 bases between. This CDR3 contains 14 residues.

The chain combines TRBV7-8 with TRBJ2-7; D may be TRBD1 (5 bases). This CDR3 comprises 12 residues. V was pared by 5 bases and J by 10 bases, with 15 bases between. Germline CDR1 is SGHVS and CDR2 is FQNEAQ. Written as DNA, the CDR3 is TGTGCCAGCAGCGGGAAGGGGTTTATTCAGTACTTC. Translation gives CASSGKGFIQYF.

This clonotype has only one observation. The chain has TRBV7-3 and TRBJ1-2; D is undetermined. V was clipped by 3 bases and J by 4 bases, with 18 bases between them. The CDR3 consists of 16 residues. Germline V gene lookup returns CDR1 SGHTA and CDR2 FQGTGA. The CDR3 here is CASSLTPILGAYGYTF. The DNA of the CDR3 is TGTGCCAGCAGCTTGACCCCTATCTTGGGAGCCTATGGCTACACCTTC. The full variable domain, completed using reference TRBV7-3 and TRBJ1-2, is GAGVSQTPSNKVTEKGKYVELRCDPISGHTALYWYRQSLGQGPEFLIYFQGTGAADDSGLPNDRFFAVRPEGSVSTLKIQRTERGDSAVYLCASSLTPILGAYGYTFGSGTRLTVV.

This clonotype came up a few times. The genes are TRBV5-6 and TRBJ2-3; 7 nucleotides agree with TRBD1. The CDR3 runs to 13 residues. Germline V gene data show CDR1 as SGHDT and CDR2 as YYEEEE. J lost 8 bases, V lost 2 bases, and 5 bases had no gene match. The CDR3 is CASSLTEGATQYF. The DNA of the CDR3 is TGTGCCAGCAGCTTAACCGAGGGGGCTACGCAGTATTTT.

This chain uses TRBV27 with TRBJ2-7, with D tentatively TRBD2 (6 bases). Germline lookup yields CDR1 MNHEY and CDR2 SMNVEV (reference sequence). The CDR3 is made up of 16 amino acids. V shed 5 bases and J shed 1 base, with 18 bases lying between them. CDR3 nucleotide sequence: TGTGCCAGCAGTGATAATAGCGGTAAGCGTTCCTACGAGCAGTACTTC. This sequence encodes CASSDNSGKRSYEQYF.

Here the CDR3 DNA reads TGCAGCGGTGAGCGGGACCTACAAGAGACCCAGTACTTC. This gives the protein CSGERDLQETQYF. The rearrangement uses TRBV29-1 and TRBJ2-5; 7 nucleotides match TRBD2. CDR1 SQVTM and CDR2 ANQGSEA come from the germline V gene. The CDR3 runs 13 residues. V lost 7 bases and J lost 2; bases outside the gene matches: 7.

The V call is TRBV2, the J call TRBJ2-2; D remains unclear. Germline CDR1 is SNHLY and CDR2 is FYNNEI. V lost 4 bases and J 0 bases, leaving 15 bases between the germline ends. This CDR3 spans 17 amino acids. As DNA, the CDR3 is TGTGCCAGCAGTGTACTGGGGTCTGGAGCGAACACCGGGGAGCTGTTTTTT. It encodes CASSVLGSGANTGELFF.